The clone carrying this T cell receptor (beta chain) is a singleton in its sample. The data originate from a study of T cells in tuberculosis. Background on the study: A South African cohort included IGRA-negative adolescents, latently infected IGRA-positive adolescents and adults with active tuberculosis.

Between the trimmed V and J ends, which lost 3 bases and 7 bases, there was a span of 16 bases. CDR1 is MDHEN, CDR2 SYDVKM, per germline. This CDR3 has 15 amino acids. The method was immunoSEQ multiplex PCR; TCRdb's version includes in-frame clones alone and lacks a portion of them. The data show about 34,000 clones, roughly 90% seen once. Material: PBMCs. The receptor comes from a donor aged 10 to 29 with latent tuberculosis or without tuberculosis infection. The chain has TRBV28 and TRBJ2-1, with D possibly being TRBD1 (5 bases). The CDR3 protein is CASSLPRPTVNEQFF. As DNA, the CDR3 is TGTGCCAGCAGTTTGCCCCGACCGACAGTAAATGAGCAGTTCTTC.